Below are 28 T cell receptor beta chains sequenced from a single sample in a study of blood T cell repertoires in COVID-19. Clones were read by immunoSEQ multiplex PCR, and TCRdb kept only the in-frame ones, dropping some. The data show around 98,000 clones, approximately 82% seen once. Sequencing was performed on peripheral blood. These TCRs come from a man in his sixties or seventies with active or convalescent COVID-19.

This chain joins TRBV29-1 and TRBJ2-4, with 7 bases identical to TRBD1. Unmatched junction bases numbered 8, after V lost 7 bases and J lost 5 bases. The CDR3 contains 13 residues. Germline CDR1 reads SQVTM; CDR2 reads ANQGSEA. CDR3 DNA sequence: TGCAGCGCTAAGGGACAGCCGGAAAACATTCAGTACTTC. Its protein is CSAKGQPENIQYF.

Here the CDR3 DNA reads TGTGCCAGCAGCATTAGTACGGGACTAGGGGGGGGTGAGCAGTTCTTC. Encoded protein: CASSISTGLGGGEQFF. This chain links TRBV11-2 with TRBJ2-1; 8 bases align to TRBD2. The V and J ends lost 5 bases and 9 bases, in that order; junction bases with no gene match: 15. In germline, CDR1 is SGHAT, CDR2 FQNNGV. The CDR3 has 16 residues. The full variable domain, its missing parts supplied by reference TRBV11-2 and TRBJ2-1, is EAGVAQSPRYKIIEKRQSVAFWCNPISGHATLYWYQQILGQGPKLLIQFQNNGVVDDSQLPKDRFSAERLKGVDSTLKIQPAKLEDSAVYLCASSISTGLGGGEQFFGPGTRLTVL.

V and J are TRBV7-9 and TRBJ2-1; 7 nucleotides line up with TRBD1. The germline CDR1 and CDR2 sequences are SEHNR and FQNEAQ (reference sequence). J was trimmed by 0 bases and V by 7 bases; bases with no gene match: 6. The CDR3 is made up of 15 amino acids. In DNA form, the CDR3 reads TGTGCCAGCACCCTGGGACAGAACTCCTACAATGAGCAGTTCTTC. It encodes CASTLGQNSYNEQFF. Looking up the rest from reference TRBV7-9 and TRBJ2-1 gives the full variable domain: DTGVSQNPRHKITKRGQNVTFRCDPISEHNRLYWYRQTLGQGPEFLTYFQNEAQLEKSRLLSDRFSAERPKGSFSTLEIQRTEQGDSAMYLCASTLGQNSYNEQFFGPGTRLTVL.

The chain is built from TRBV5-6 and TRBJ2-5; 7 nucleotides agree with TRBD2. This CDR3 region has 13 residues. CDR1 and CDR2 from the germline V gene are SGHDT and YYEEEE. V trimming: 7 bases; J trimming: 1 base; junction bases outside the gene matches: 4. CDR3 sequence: CASVGGSQETQYF. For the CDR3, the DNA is TGTGCCAGCGTCGGGGGGTCCCAAGAGACCCAGTACTTC.

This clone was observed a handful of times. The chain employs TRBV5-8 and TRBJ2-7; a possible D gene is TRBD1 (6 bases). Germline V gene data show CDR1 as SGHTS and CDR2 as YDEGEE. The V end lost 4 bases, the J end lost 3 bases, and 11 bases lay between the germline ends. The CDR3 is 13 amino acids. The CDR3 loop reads CASSVQGHYEQYF. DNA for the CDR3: TGTGCCAGCAGCGTACAGGGTCACTACGAGCAGTACTTC.

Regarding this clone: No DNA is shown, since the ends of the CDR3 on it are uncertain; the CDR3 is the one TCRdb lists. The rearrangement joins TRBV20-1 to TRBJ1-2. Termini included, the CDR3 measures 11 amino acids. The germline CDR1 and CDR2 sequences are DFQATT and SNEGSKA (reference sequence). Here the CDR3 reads CSAVGSGSVTF.

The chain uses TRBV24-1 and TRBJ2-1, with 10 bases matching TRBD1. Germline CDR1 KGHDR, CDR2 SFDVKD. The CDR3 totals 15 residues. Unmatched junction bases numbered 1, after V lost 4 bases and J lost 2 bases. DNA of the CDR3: TGTGCCACCAGTGAGGGACAGGGGCCCTACAATGAGCAGTTCTTC. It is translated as CATSEGQGPYNEQFF.

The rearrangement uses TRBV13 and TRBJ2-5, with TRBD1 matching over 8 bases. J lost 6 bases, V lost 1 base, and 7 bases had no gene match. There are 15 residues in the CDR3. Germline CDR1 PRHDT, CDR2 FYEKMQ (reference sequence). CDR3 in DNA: TGTGCCAGCAGCTTAGTGCAGGGGGCGGTTCAGACCCAGTACTTC. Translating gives CASSLVQGAVQTQYF.

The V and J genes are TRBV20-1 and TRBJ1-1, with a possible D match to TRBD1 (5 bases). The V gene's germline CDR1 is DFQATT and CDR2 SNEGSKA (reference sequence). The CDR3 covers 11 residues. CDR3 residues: CKVGTYSEAFF. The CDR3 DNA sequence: TGCAAAGTCGGGACTTACAGTGAAGCTTTCTTT.

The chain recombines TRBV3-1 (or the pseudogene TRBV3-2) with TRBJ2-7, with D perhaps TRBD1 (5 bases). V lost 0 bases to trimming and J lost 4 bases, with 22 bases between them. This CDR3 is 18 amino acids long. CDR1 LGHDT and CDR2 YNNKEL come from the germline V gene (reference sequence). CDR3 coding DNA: TGTGCCAGCAGCCAAGATATCTCTTGGCGGACAAGTATTTACGAGCAGTACTTC. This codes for CASSQDISWRTSIYEQYF.

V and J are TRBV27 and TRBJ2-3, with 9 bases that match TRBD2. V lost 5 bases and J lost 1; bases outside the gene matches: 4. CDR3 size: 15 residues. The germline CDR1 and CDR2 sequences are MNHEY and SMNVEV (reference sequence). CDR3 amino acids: CASSRAGGGTDTQYF. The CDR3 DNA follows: TGTGCCAGCAGTCGAGCGGGGGGTGGCACAGATACGCAGTATTTT.

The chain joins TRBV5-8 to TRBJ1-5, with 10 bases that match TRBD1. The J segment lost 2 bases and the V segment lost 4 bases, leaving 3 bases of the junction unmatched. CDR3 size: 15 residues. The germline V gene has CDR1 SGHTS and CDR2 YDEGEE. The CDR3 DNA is TGTGCCAGCAGCGCCGGGACAGGGGGCAATCAGCCCCAGCATTTT. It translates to CASSAGTGGNQPQHF. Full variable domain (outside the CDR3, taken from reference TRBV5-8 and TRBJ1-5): EAGVTQSPTHLIKTRGQQATLRCSPISGHTSVYWYQQALGLGLQFLLWYDEGEERNRGNFPPRFSGRQFPNYSSELNVNALELEDSALYLCASSAGTGGNQPQHFGDGTRLSIL.

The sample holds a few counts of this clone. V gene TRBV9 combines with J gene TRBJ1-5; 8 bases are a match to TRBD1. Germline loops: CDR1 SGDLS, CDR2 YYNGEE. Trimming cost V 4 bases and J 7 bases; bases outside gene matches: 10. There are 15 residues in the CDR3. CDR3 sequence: CASSRTGQGGQPQHF. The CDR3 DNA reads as TGTGCCAGCAGCCGCACTGGACAGGGAGGACAGCCCCAGCATTTT.

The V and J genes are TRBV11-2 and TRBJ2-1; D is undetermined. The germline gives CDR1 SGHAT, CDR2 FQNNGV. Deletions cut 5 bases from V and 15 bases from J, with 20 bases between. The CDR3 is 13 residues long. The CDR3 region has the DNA TGTGCCAGCAGCCTCTCACGGCTCGGTAGGAGGTTCTTC. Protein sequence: CASSLSRLGRRFF.

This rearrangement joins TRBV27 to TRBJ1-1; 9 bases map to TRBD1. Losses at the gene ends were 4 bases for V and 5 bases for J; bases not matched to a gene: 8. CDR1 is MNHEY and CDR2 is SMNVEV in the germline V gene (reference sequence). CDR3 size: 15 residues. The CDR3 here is CASSSTGGLRTEAFF. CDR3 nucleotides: TGTGCCAGCAGTTCCACAGGGGGCTTGCGGACTGAAGCTTTCTTT.

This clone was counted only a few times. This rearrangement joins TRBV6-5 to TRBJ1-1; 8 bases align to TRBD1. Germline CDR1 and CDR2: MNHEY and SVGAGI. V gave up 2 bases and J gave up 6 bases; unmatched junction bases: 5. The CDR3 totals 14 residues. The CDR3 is CASSYGQGSAEAFF. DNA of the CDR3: TGTGCCAGCAGTTACGGACAGGGCTCGGCTGAAGCTTTCTTT.

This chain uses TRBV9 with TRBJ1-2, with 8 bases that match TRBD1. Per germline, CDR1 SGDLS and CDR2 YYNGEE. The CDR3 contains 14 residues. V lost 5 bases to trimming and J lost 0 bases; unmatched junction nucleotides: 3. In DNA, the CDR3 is TGTGCCAGCAGTGGACAGGGTGCTAACTATGGCTACACCTTC. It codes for CASSGQGANYGYTF.

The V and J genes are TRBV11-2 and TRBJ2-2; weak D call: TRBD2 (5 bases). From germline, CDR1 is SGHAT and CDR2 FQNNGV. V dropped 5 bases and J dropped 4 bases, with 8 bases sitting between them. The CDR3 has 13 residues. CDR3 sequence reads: CASSGSATGELFF. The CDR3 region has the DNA TGTGCCAGCAGCGGTAGCGCCACCGGGGAGCTGTTTTTT.

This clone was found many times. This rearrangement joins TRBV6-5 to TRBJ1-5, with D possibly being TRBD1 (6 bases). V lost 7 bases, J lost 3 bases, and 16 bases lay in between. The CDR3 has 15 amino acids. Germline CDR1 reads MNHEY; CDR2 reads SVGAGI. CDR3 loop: CASTPTGQTNQPQHF. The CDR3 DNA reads TGTGCCAGCACCCCCACCGGACAGACCAATCAGCCCCAGCATTTT.

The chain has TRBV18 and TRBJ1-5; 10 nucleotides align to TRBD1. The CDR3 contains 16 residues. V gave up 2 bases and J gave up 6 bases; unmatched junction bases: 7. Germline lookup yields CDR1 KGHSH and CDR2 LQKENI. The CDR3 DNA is TGTGCCAGCTCACCAGGGACAGGGGAAGCTGGTCAGCCCCAGCATTTT. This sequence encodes CASSPGTGEAGQPQHF. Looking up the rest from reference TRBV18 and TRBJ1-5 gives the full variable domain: NAGVMQNPRHLVRRRGQEARLRCSPMKGHSHVYWYRQLPEEGLKFMVYLQKENIIDESGMPKERFSAEFPKEGPSILRIQQVVRGDSAAYFCASSPGTGEAGQPQHFGDGTRLSIL.

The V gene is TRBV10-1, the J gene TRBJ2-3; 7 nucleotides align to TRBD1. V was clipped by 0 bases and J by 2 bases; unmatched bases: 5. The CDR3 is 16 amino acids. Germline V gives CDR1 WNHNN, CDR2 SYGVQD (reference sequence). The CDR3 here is CASSESTGQYTDTQYF. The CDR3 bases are TGCGCCAGCAGTGAGTCAACGGGACAGTACACAGATACGCAGTATTTT.

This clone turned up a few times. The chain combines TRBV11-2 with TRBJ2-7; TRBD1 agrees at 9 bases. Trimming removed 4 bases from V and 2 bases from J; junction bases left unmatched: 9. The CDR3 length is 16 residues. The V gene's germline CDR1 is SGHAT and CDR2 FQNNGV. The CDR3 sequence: CASSSPLTGGPYEQYF. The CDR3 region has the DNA TGTGCCAGCAGCTCCCCCCTGACAGGGGGACCCTACGAGCAGTACTTC.

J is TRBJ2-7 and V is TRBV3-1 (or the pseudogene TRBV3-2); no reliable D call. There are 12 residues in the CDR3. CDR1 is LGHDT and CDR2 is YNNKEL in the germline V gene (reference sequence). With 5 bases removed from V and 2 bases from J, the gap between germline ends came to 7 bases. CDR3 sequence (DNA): TGTGCCAGCAGCTACGACACCTACGAGCAGTACTTC. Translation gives CASSYDTYEQYF.

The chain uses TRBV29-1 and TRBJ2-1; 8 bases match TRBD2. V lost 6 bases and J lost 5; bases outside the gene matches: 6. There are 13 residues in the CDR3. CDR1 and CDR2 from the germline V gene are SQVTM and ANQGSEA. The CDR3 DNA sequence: TGCAGCGTCGTAGCGGGGAGAGACAATGAGCAGTTCTTC. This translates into CSVVAGRDNEQFF.

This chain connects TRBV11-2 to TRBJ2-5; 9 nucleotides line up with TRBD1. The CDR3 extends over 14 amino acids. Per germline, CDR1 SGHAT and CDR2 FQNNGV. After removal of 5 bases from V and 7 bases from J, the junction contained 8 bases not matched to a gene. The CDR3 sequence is CASSLGTGFGTQYF. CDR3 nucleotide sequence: TGTGCCAGCAGCCTAGGGACAGGGTTCGGGACCCAGTACTTC.

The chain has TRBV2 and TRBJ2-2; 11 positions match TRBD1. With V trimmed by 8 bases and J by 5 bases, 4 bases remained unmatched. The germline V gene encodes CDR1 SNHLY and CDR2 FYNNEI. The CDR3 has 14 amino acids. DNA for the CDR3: TGTGCCAGCCTTGGACAGGGGGCAACCGGGGAGCTGTTTTTT. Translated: CASLGQGATGELFF.

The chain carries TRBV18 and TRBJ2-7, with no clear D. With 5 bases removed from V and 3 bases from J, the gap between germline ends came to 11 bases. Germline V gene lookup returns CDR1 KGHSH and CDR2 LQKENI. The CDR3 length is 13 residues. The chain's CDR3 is CASSKDNSYEQYF. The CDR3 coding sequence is TGTGCCAGCTCAAAAGACAACAGCTACGAGCAGTACTTC.

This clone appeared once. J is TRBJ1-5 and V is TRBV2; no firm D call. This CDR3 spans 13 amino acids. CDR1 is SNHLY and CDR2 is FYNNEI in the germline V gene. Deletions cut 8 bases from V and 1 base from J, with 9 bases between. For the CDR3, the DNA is TGTGCCAGCGTTGGAGGGAGCAATCAGCCCCAGCATTTT. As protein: CASVGGSNQPQHF.